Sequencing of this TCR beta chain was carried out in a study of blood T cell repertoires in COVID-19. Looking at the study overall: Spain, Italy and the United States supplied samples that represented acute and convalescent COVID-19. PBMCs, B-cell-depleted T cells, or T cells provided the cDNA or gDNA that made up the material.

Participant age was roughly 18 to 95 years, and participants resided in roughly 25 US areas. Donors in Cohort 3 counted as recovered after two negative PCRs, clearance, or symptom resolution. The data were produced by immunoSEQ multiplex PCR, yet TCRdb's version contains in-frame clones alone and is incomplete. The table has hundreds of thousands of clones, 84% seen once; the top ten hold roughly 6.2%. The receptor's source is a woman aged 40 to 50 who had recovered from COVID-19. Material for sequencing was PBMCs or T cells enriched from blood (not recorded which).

CDR3 nucleotide sequence: TGTGCCAGCAGGGGCCGAACCGAGAACACTGAAGCTTTCTTT. It translates to CASRGRTENTEAFF. This chain links TRBV9 with TRBJ1-1; D remains unclear. With 5 bases removed from V and 1 base from J, the gap between germline ends came to 12 bases. The CDR3 sequence is 14 residues long. Germline V gene sequence: CDR1 SGDLS, CDR2 YYNGEE.